This T cell receptor (beta chain) was captured by sequencing in a study of shared clonotypes between healthy human individuals. Using immunoSEQ multiplex PCR, the repertoire was profiled, and TCRdb retains in-frame clones only, with some absent. The table records roughly 1,500,000 clones, roughly 98% of them present only once. With 6 bases clipped from V and 4 bases from J, the junction kept 8 bases outside the gene matches. CDR1 is MDHEN and CDR2 is SYDVKM in the germline V gene. CDR3 length equals 15 residues. Material: naive CD4+ T cells sorted from blood. Noted subset: CD45RA+ positively selected. The V and J genes are TRBV28 and TRBJ2-1; 8 bases agree with TRBD2. The sequence derives from a man in his thirties or forties in good health. CDR3 coding DNA: TGTGCCAGCAGCCCGCCGACTAGCGTTTACAATGAGCAGTTCTTC. It codes for CASSPPTSVYNEQFF.